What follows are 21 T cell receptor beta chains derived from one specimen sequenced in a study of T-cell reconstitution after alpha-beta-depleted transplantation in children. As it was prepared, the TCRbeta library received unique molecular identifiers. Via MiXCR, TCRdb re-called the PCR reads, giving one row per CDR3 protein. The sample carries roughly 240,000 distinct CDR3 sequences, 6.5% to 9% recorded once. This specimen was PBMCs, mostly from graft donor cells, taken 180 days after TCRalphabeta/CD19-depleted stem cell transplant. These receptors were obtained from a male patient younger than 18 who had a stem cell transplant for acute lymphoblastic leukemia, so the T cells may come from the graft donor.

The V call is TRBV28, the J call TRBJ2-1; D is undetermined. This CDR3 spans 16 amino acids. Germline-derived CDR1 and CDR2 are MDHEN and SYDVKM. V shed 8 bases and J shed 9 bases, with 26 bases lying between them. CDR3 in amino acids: CASAPGGSTRRGEQFF. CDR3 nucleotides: TGTGCCAGCGCACCAGGTGGATCTACGAGAAGAGGTGAGCAGTTCTTC.

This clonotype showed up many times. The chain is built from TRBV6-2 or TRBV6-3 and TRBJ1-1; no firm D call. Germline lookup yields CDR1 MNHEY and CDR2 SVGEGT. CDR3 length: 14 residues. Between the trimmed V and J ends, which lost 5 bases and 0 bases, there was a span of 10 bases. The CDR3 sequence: CASSPHYMNTEAFF. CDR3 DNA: TGTGCCAGCAGTCCTCACTACATGAACACTGAAGCTTTCTTT.

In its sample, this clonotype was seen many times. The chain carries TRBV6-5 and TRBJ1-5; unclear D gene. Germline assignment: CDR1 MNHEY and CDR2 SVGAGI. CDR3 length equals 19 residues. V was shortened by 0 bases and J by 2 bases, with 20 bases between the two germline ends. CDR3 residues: CASSYSTPTTPVGNQPQHF. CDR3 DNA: TGTGCCAGCAGTTACTCGACCCCCACTACACCTGTCGGCAATCAGCCCCAGCATTTT.

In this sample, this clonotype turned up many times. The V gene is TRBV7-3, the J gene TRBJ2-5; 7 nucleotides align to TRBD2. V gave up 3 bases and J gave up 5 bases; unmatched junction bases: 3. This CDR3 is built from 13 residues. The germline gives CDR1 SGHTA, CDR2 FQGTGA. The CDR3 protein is CASSFNGGETQYF. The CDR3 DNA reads TGTGCCAGCAGCTTCAACGGGGGGGAGACCCAGTACTTC.

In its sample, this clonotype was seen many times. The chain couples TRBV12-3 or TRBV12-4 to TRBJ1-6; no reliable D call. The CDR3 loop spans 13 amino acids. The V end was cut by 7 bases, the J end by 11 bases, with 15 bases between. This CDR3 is CASTQRTGTPLHF. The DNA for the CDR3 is TGTGCCAGCACCCAAAGGACGGGTACACCCCTCCACTTT.

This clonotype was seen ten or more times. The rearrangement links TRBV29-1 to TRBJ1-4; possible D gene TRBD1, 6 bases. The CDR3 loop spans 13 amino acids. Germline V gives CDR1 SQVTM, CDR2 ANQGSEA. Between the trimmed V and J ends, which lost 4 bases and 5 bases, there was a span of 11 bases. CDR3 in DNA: TGCAGCGTTGCAGGGGCGGAGAATGAAAAACTGTTTTTT. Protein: CSVAGAENEKLFF.

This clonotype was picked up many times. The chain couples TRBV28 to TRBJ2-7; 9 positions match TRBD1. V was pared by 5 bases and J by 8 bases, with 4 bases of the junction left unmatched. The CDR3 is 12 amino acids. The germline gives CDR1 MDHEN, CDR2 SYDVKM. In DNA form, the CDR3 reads TGTGCCAGCAGTGTCGGGACAGGGAAGCAGTACTTC. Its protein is CASSVGTGKQYF.

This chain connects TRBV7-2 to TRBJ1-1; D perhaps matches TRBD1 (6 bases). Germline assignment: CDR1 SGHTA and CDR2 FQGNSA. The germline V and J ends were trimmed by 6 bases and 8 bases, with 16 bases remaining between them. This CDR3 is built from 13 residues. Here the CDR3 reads CASRASNRAEAFF. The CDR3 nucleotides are TGTGCCAGCAGGGCAAGTAACAGGGCGGAAGCTTTCTTT.

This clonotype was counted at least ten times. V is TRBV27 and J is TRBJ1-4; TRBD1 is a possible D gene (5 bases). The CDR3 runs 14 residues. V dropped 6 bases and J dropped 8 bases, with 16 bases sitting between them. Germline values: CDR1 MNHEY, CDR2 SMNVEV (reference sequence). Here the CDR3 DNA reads TGTGCCAGCAGACCACAGGTGGGGAGAGAAAAACTGTTTTTT. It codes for CASRPQVGREKLFF.

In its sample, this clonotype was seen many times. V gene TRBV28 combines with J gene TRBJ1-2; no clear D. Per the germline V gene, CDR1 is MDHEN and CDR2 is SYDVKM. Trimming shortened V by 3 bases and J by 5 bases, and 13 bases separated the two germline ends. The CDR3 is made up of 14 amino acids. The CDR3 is CASSFPPSPYGYTF. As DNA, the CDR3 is TGTGCCAGCAGTTTTCCCCCCAGTCCGTATGGCTACACCTTC.

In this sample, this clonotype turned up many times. The CDR3 nucleotides are TGCAGTGCTAGGAGAGGCCGGGACATTCGCTACGAGCAGTACTTC. Its translation is CSARRGRDIRYEQYF. The V call is TRBV20-1, the J call TRBJ2-7, with D perhaps TRBD1 (6 bases). V was shortened by 3 bases and J by 3 bases, with 18 bases between the two germline ends. CDR1 and CDR2 from the germline V gene are DFQATT and SNEGSKA (reference sequence). CDR3 length equals 15 residues.

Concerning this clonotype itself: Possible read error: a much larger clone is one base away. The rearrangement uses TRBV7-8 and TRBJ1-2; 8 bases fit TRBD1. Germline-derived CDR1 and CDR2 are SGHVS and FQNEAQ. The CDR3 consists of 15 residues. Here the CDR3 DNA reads TGTGCCAGCAGGCCGTTATTGACAGGGGACTACGGCTACACCTTC. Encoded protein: CASRPLLTGDYGYTF.

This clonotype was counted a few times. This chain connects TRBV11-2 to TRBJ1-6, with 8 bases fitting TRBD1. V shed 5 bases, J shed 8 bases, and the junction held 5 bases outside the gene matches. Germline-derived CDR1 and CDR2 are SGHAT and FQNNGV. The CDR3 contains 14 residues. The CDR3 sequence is CASSPGQAYSPLHF. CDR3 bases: TGTGCCAGCAGCCCGGGACAGGCGTATTCACCCCTCCACTTT. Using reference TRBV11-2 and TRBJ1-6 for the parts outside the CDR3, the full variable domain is EAGVAQSPRYKIIEKRQSVAFWCNPISGHATLYWYQQILGQGPKLLIQFQNNGVVDDSQLPKDRFSAERLKGVDSTLKIQPAKLEDSAVYLCASSPGQAYSPLHFGNGTRLTVT.

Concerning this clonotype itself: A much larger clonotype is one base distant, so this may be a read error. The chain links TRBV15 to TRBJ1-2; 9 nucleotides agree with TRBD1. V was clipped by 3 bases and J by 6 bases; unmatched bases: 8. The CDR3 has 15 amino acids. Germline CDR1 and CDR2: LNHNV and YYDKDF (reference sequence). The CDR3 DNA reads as TGTGCCACCAGCAGTTGGGACAGGGTGATCGATGGCTACACCTTC. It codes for CATSSWDRVIDGYTF.

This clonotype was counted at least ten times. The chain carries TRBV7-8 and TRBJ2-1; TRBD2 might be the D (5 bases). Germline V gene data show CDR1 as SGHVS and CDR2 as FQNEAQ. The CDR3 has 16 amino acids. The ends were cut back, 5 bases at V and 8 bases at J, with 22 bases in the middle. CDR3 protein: CASSQEGPLDDDEQFF. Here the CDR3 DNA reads TGTGCCAGCAGCCAAGAGGGTCCCCTCGACGACGATGAGCAGTTCTTC.

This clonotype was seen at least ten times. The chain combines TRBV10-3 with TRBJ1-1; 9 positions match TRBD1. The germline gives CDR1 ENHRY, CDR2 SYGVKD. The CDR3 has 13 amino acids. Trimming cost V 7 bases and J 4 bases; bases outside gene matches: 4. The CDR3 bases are TGTGCCATCAAGGGACAGGGATTCACTGAAGCTTTCTTT. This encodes CAIKGQGFTEAFF.

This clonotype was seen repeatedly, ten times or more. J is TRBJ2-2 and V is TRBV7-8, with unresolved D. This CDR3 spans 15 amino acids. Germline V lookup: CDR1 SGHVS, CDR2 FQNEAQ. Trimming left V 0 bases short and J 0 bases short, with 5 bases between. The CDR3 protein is CASSLAPTNTGELFF. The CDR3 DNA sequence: TGTGCCAGCAGCTTAGCACCCACGAACACCGGGGAGCTGTTTTTT.

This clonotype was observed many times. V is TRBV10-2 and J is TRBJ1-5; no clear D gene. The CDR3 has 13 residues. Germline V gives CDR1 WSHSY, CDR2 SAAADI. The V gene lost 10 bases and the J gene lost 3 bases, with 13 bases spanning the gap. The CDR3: CAINSRANQPQHF. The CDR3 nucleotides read TGCGCCATTAACAGTAGGGCCAATCAGCCCCAGCATTTT.

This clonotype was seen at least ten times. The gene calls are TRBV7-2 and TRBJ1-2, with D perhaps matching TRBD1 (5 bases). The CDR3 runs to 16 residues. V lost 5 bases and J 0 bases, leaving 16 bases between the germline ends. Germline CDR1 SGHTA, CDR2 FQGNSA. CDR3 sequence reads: CASSLSSAGSNYGYTF. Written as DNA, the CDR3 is TGTGCCAGCAGCCTCTCTTCGGCAGGGTCTAACTATGGCTACACCTTC. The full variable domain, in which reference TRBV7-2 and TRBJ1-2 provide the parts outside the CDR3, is GAGVSQSPSNKVTEKGKDVELRCDPISGHTALYWYRQSLGQGLEFLIYFQGNSAPDKSGLPSDRFSAERTGGSVSTLTIQRTQQEDSAVYLCASSLSSAGSNYGYTFGSGTRLTVV.

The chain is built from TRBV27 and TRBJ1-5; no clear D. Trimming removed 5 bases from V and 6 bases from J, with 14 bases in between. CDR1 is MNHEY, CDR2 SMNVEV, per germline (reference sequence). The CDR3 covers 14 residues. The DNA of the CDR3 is TGTGCCAGCAGTCTCGGAAAGGGAGGTCAGCCCCAGCATTTT. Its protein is CASSLGKGGQPQHF.

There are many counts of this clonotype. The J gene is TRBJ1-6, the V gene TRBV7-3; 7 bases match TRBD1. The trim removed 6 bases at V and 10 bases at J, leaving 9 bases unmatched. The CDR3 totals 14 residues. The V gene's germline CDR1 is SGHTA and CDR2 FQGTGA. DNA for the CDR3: TGTGCCAGCAGTCCCGGGACAGATGTATCACCCCTCCACTTT. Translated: CASSPGTDVSPLHF.